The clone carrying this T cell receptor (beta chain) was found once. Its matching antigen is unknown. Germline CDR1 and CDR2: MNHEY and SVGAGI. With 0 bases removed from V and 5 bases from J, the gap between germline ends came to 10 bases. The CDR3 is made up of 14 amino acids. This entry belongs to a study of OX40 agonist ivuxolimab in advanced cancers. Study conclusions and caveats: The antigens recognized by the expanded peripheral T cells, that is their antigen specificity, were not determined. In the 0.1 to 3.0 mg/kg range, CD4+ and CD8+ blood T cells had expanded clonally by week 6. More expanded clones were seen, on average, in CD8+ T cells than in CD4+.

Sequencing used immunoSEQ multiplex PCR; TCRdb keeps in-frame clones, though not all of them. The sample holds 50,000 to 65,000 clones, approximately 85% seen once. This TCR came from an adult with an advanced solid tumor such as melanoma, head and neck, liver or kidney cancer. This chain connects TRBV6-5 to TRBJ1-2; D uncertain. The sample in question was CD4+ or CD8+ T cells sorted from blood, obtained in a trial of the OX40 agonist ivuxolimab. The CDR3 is CASSYSIGVYGYTF. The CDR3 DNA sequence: TGTGCCAGCAGTTACTCGATTGGAGTATATGGCTACACCTTC.